This T cell receptor (beta chain) was observed in a study of blood T cell repertoires in COVID-19. V gave up 6 bases and J gave up 5 bases, with 13 bases separating them. The CDR3 has 13 residues. The germline V gene encodes CDR1 MNHEY and CDR2 SMNVEV (reference sequence). Generated by immunoSEQ multiplex PCR, the TCRdb table keeps only in-frame clones and is missing some. This sample yields about 65,000 clones, of which 85% to 95% are seen a single time; about 3.1% belongs to the top ten. The V gene is TRBV27, the J gene TRBJ2-5; a possible D gene is TRBD2 (5 bases). Sequencing was carried out using peripheral blood. The sequence derives from a man between 70 and 80 years old with active COVID-19. This chain's CDR3 is CASSRSRGETQYF. The CDR3 DNA reads as TGTGCCAGCAGCCGATCACGAGGGGAGACCCAGTACTTC.